This T cell receptor (beta chain) was obtained from a study of sequential checkpoint blockade in melanoma (dated by TCRdb to about 2019). Some background on the complete study: Patients were assigned by 1:1 randomization to either first-line nivolumab followed by ipilimumab (arm A) or ipilimumab followed by nivolumab (arm B). DNA from around 96 pretreatment melanoma tumor samples was subjected to TCRbeta immunosequencing. Maintenance nivolumab was given following each of the two trial sequences. Matched tumor biopsies were taken from twenty-two patients before treatment and at week 13, after single-agent nivolumab (arm A) or ipilimumab (arm B). In 60% to 85% of the matched pre- and post-treatment tumor biopsy pairs, both biopsies came from the same lesion. What the research found in general, with its limitations: Patients whose tumor T-cell fraction and clonality increased by week 13 were about 30 times more likely to achieve clinical benefit. The model for predicting response that combines TCR metrics with mutation burden needs to be validated in larger, independent patient cohorts. In the nivolumab-first arm (arm A), an association was found between pretreatment tumor TIL clonality and response (P = .04). Tumor T-cell fraction and clonality correlated with PD-L1 staining and CD8+ T-cell counts but not with mutational load. Small sample sizes and reduced statistical power limited the within-arm analyses of tumor T-cell fraction.

The immunoSEQ Assay was used to immunosequence TCRbeta CDR3 regions from genomic DNA. Before high-throughput sequencing, genomic DNA was amplified using bias-controlled multiplex PCR. In the original analysis: To quantify the absolute abundance of each unique TCRbeta CDR3 region, the sequences were collapsed and filtered. Clonality was defined as 1 minus Pielou's evenness and was calculated using productive rearrangements only. To compute tumor T-cell fraction, TCRbeta template counts were normalized to usable DNA, with usable DNA estimated from several housekeeping genes. A previously published method was used to identify clones whose frequencies were significantly greater in on-treatment samples than in baseline samples. TCRdb stores this immuneACCESS table with in-frame sequences only. Part of the clones is absent; in the studies checked, under half of the shortfall reflects unresolved V genes, and no reason is known for the rest. V and J calls plus clone size are reproduced from that table; the DNA served to infer D and trimming. The sample table shows over 900 clones, and around 21% are seen once. Of the sample, about a tenth is held by the ten largest clones.

This clone was counted only a few times. Its antigen specificity is not known. No base qualities exist here, and no much larger clone lies one base off it. Per the publication, the treatment or condition label means: randomized to nivolumab then ipilimumab (arm A) or the reverse (arm B). Prior DNA-damaging chemotherapy had not been received by any trial patient. Samples came from patients with melanoma in CheckMate 064, a randomized, open-label phase II trial of sequential checkpoint blockade. Genomic DNA from formalin-fixed paraffin-embedded (FFPE) tissue samples was used for tumor TCR sequencing. From the cysteine through the phenylalanine, the CDR3 covers 12 amino acids. Only the CDR3 portion is preserved as DNA: 36 bases, with reading frame beginning at the first base. V loses 11 bases of germline sequence and J loses 4 bases, and the interval between the two ends is 14 bases. The germline V gene provides CDR1 MNHGY and CDR2 SAAAGT.

The specimen comprised tumor tissue (inferred from file names), sampled from a patient given nivolumab and ipilimumab in sequence. The V and J genes are TRBV6-8 and TRBJ2-5; tentative D gene TRBD2, with 5 bases matching. The receptor was derived from a human donor with melanoma. The CDR3: CACPGIRETQYF. The DNA sequence is given as TGTGCCTGTCCGGGGATTCGAGAGACCCAGTACTTC.